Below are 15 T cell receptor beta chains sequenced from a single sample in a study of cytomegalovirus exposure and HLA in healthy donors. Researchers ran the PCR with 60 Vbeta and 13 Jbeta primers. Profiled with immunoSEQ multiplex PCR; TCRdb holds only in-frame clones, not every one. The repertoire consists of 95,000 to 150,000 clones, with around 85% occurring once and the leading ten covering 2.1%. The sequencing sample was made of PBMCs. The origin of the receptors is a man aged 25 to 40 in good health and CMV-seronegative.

The CDR3 spells CASSASPDFRGEQYF. The DNA for the CDR3 is TGTGCCAGCAGCGCCTCTCCGGACTTCCGGGGGGAGCAGTACTTC. The chain recombines TRBV9 with TRBJ2-7; the D gene is possibly TRBD2 (6 bases). Looked up from germline, CDR1 is SGDLS and CDR2 is YYNGEE. The CDR3 consists of 15 residues. Trimming shortened V by 3 bases and J by 7 bases, and 20 bases separated the two germline ends.

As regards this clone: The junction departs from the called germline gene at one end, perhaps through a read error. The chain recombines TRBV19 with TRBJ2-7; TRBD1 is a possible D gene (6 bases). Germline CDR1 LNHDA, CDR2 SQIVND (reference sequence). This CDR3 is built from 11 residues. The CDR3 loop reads CLRDTPYEQYF. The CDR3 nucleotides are TGCCTCCGGGACACACCCTACGAGCAGTACTTC.

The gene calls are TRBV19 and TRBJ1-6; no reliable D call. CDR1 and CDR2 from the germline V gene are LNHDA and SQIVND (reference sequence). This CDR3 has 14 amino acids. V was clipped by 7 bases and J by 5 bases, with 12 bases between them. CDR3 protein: CASTRVLDNSPLHF. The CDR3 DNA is TGTGCCAGTACCCGGGTCCTGGATAATTCACCCCTCCACTTT.

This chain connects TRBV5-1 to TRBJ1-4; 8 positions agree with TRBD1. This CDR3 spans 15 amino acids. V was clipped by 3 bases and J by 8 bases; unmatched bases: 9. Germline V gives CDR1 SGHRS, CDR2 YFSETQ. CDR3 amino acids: CASSYGQGVYEKLFF. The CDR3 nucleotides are TGCGCCAGCAGCTACGGACAGGGCGTTTACGAAAAACTGTTTTTT. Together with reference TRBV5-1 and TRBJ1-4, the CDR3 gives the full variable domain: KAGVTQTPRYLIKTRGQQVTLSCSPISGHRSVSWYQQTPGQGLQFLFEYFSETQRNKGNFPGRFSGRQFSNSRSEMNVSTLELGDSALYLCASSYGQGVYEKLFFGSGTQLSVL.

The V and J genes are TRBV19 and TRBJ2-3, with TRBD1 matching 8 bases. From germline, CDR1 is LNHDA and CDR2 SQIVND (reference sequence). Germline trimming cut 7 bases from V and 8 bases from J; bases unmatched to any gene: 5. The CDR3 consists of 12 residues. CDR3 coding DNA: TGTGCCAGTACCGTCGGACAGGGTACGCAGTATTTT. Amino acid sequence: CASTVGQGTQYF.

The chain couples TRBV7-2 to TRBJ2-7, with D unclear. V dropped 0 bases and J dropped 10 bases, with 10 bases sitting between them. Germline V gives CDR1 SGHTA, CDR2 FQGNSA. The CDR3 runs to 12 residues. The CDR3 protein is CASSLANSSQYF. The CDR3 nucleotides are TGTGCCAGCAGCTTAGCCAACTCGAGCCAGTACTTC.

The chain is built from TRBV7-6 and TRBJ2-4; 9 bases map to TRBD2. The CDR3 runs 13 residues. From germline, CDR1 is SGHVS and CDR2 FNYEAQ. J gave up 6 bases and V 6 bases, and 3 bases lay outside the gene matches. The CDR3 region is CASSFSGGNIQYF. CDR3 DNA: TGTGCCAGCAGTTTTAGCGGGGGAAACATTCAGTACTTC.

The CDR3 is CAIRQGASEAFF. As DNA, the CDR3 is TGTGCCATCAGACAGGGGGCGAGTGAAGCTTTCTTT. V is TRBV10-3 and J is TRBJ1-1, with TRBD1 identical over 9 bases. The CDR3 runs to 12 residues. Losses at the gene ends were 6 bases for V and 7 bases for J; bases not matched to a gene: 3. CDR1 and CDR2 from the germline V gene are ENHRY and SYGVKD.

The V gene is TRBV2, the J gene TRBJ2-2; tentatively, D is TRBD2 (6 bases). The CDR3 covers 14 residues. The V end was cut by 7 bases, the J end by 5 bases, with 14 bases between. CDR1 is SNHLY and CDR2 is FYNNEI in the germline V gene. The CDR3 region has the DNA TGTGCCAGCACCTTAGGGGCGGGAACCGGGGAGCTGTTTTTT. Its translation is CASTLGAGTGELFF. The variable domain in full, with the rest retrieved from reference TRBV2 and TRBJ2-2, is EPEVTQTPSHQVTQMGQEVILRCVPISNHLYFYWYRQILGQKVEFLVSFYNNEISEKSEIFDDQFSVERPDGSNFTLKIRSTKLEDSAMYFCASTLGAGTGELFFGEGSRLTVL.

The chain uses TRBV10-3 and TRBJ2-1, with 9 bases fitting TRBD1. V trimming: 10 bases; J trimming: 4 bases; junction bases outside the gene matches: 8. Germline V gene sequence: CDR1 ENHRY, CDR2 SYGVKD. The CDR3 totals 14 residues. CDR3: CATGRTGVYNEQFF. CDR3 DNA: TGTGCCACCGGGAGGACAGGGGTTTACAATGAGCAGTTCTTC.

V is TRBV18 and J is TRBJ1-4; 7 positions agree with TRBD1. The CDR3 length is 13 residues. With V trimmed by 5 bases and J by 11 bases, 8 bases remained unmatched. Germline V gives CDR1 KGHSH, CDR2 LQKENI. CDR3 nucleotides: TGTGCCAGCTCAGCAGGGGGAACCAGGAAACTGTTTTTT. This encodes CASSAGGTRKLFF.

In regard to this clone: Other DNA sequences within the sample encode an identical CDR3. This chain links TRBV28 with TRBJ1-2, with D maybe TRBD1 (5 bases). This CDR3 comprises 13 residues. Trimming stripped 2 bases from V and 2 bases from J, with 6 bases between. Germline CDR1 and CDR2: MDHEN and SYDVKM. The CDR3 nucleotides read TGTGCCAGCAGTTTAGCAGGGAACTATGGCTACACCTTC. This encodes CASSLAGNYGYTF.

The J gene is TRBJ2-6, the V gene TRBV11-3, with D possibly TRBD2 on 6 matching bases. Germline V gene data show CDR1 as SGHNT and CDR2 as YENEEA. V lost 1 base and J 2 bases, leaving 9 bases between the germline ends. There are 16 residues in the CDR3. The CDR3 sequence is CASSLGRGTGANVLTF. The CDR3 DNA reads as TGTGCCAGCAGCTTAGGGAGGGGAACTGGGGCCAACGTCCTGACTTTC.

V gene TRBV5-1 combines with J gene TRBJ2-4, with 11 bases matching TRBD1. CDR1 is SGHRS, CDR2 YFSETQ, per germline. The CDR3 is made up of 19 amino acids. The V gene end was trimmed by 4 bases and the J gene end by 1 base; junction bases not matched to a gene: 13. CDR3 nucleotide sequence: TGCGCCAGCAGCGGGGGGACAGGGGGGCCGCTGGAGGCCAAAAACATTCAGTACTTC. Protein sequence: CASSGGTGGPLEAKNIQYF. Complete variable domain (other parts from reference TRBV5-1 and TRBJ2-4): KAGVTQTPRYLIKTRGQQVTLSCSPISGHRSVSWYQQTPGQGLQFLFEYFSETQRNKGNFPGRFSGRQFSNSRSEMNVSTLELGDSALYLCASSGGTGGPLEAKNIQYFGAGTRLSVL.

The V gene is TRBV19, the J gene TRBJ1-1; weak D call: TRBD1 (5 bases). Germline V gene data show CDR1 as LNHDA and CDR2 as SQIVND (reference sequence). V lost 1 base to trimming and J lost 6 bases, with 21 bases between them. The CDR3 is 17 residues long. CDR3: CASSIALPPGEAAEAFF. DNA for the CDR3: TGTGCCAGTAGTATAGCCCTCCCCCCGGGGGAGGCAGCTGAAGCTTTCTTT.